The 2 T cell receptor beta chains presented below share a single source sample, sequenced in a study of OX40 agonist ivuxolimab in advanced cancers. Profiled with immunoSEQ multiplex PCR; TCRdb holds only in-frame clones, not every one. In the table there are under 100,000 clones, roughly 85% of which are singletons. Material: CD4+ or CD8+ T cells sorted from blood, obtained in a trial of the OX40 agonist ivuxolimab. These receptors came from an adult with an advanced solid tumor such as melanoma, head and neck, liver or kidney cancer.

Points on this clone: At the DNA level, this CDR3 is encoded by other sequences in the same sample as well. This sequence joins TRBV7-6 and TRBJ2-2; tentatively, D is TRBD1 or TRBD2 (5 bases each). Germline V gives CDR1 SGHVS, CDR2 FNYEAQ. This CDR3 is 17 amino acids long. V lost 5 bases and J 0 bases, leaving 16 bases between the germline ends. The CDR3 DNA follows: TGTGCCAGCAGCCCCCGGGGTGGGGGTTCGAACACCGGGGAGCTGTTTTTT. Its protein product is CASSPRGGGSNTGELFF.

V usage is TRBV28 and J usage is TRBJ1-2; TRBD1 might be the D (5 bases). CDR1 and CDR2 (germline): MDHEN, SYDVKM. This CDR3 is 17 amino acids long. Trimming removed 0 bases at V and 0 bases at J, with 14 bases between. The CDR3: CASSLWGDGSANYGYTF. CDR3 bases: TGTGCCAGCAGTTTATGGGGGGATGGATCGGCTAACTATGGCTACACCTTC.